The sequence of this T cell receptor (beta chain) was determined in a study of CD8+CD57+ T cells in acquired aplastic anemia. For the study at large: Roughly 3 ug was the average amount of DNA from sorted CD4+ and CD8+ cells. General study points: Comparison of patients with controls identified almost 30 shared CD8+ CDR3 sequences.

Looked up from germline, CDR1 is DFQATT and CDR2 is SNEGSKA (reference sequence). This CDR3 spans 12 amino acids. Trimming stripped 6 bases from V and 5 bases from J, with 13 bases between. Concerning this clonotype itself: What it binds is unknown.

TCR beta VDJ and CDR3 profiling used genomic DNA as template. TCRdb reprocessed the reads with MiXCR, giving one entry per CDR3 protein. The data hold around 200,000 distinct CDR3 sequences, with 61% observed a single time. The sample comprised sorted CD4+, CD8+, or CD8+CD57+ T cells (not recorded which) from PBMCs. The V call is TRBV20-1, the J call TRBJ2-5, with D perhaps matching TRBD1 or TRBD2 (5 bases each). The source of this sequence is a human donor in good health. CDR3: CSANTWGETQYF. Here the CDR3 DNA reads TGCAGTGCAAACACTTGGGGGGAGACCCAGTACTTC.